The entry that follows covers one T cell receptor (beta chain) sequence. Its target is unknown. This sample also contains other DNA sequences that code for the same CDR3. The germline V and J ends were trimmed by 2 bases and 1 base, with 12 bases remaining between them. Germline V gives CDR1 SGHRS, CDR2 YFSETQ. The CDR3 has 15 residues. This record belongs to a study of CD8+ T cells in alopecia areata. Study context: Oral tofacitinib, 5 to 10 mg twice daily, was given in an open-label trial. Findings of the study overall: Scalp clonality dropped significantly under tofacitinib, as did expanded CD8+ top-100 clones.

Sequencing used cDNA as its template, made by extracting RNA and reverse transcribing it. Measured with immunoSEQ multiplex PCR; TCRdb has only the in-frame clones, and not every one. The profile shows 140,000 to 150,000 clones, 45% to 60% of them singletons. Sample treatment: oral pan-JAK inhibitor, 5-10 mg twice daily. Sorting of CD4+ and CD8+ T cells was performed on PBMCs. Sample: CD8+ T cells sorted from blood, taken at week 4, from a patient treated with tofacitinib. V gene TRBV5-1 combines with J gene TRBJ1-1; no firm D call. This receptor was taken from a human donor with alopecia areata. In DNA, the CDR3 is TGCGCCAGCAGCTTAGTCCACAGAGAGAACACTGAAGCTTTCTTT. Translated: CASSLVHRENTEAFF.